This T cell receptor beta chain was observed in a study of OX40 agonist ivuxolimab in advanced cancers. Sequencing used immunoSEQ multiplex PCR; TCRdb keeps in-frame clones, though not all of them. The sample yields over 45,000 clones, around 84% seen once. Samples were taken at baseline and on day 1 of cycles 4 and 7. This clone is medium-sized (0.01 to 0.1%). The specimen was CD4+ or CD8+ T cells sorted from blood, collected in a trial of the OX40 agonist ivuxolimab. The source is an adult with an advanced solid tumor such as melanoma, head and neck, liver or kidney cancer.

In DNA, the CDR3 is TGTGCCAGCAGTGATAGAGCGGGAGGCCAGGGCACCGGGGAGCTGTTTTTT. Translating it yields CASSDRAGGQGTGELFF. The rearrangement links TRBV2 to TRBJ2-2, with 9 bases lining up with TRBD2. Per the germline V gene, CDR1 is SNHLY and CDR2 is FYNNEI. The CDR3 totals 17 residues. V shed 3 bases, J shed 4 bases, and the junction held 9 bases outside the gene matches.